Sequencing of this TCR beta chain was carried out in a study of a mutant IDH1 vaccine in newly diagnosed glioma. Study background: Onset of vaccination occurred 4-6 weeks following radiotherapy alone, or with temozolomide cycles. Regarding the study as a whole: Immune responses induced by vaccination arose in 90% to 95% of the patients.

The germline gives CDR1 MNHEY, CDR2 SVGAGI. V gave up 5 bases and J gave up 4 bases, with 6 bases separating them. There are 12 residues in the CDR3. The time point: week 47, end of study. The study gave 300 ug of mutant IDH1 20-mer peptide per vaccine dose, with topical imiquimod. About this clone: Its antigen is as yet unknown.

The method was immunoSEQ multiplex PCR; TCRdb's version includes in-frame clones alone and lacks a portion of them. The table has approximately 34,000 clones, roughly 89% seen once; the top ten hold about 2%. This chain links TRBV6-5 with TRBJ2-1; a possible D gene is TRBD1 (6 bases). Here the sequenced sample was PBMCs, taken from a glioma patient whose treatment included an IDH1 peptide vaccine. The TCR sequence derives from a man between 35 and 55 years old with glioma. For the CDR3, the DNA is TGTGCCAGCAGTACAGGGTACAATGAGCAGTTCTTC. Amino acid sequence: CASSTGYNEQFF.